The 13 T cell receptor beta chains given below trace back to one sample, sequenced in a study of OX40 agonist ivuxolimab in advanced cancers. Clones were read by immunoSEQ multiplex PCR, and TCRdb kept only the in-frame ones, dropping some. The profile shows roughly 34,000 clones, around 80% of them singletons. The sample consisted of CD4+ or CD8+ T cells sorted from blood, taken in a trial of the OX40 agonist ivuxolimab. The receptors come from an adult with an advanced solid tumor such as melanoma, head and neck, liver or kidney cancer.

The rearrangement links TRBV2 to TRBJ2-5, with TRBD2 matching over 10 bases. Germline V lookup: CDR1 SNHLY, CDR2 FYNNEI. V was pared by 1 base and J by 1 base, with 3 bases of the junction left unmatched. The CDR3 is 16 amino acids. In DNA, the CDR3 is TGTGCCAGCAGTGAAGGGGTAGCGGGGGGCCAAGAGACCCAGTACTTC. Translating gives CASSEGVAGGQETQYF.

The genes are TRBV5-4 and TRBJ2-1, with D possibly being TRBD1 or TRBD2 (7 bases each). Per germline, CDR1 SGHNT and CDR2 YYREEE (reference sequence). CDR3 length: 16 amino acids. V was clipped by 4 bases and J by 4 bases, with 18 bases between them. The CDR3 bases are TGTGCCAGCAGCGTGCAGCAGGGGGGAGGGTACAATGAGCAGTTCTTC. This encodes CASSVQQGGGYNEQFF.

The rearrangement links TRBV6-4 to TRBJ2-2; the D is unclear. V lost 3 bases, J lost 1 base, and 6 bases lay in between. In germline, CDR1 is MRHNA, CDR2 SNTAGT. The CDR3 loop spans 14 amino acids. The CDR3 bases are TGTGCCAGCAGTGAGGTTTGGAACACCGGGGAGCTGTTTTTT. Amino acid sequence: CASSEVWNTGELFF.

CDR3 nucleotide sequence: TGCGCCAGCAGCCCTAAGGACAGGGGTAGTGAGCAGTTCTTC. This translates into CASSPKDRGSEQFF. The chain couples TRBV4-3 to TRBJ2-1, with 9 bases lining up with TRBD1. This CDR3 spans 14 amino acids. Trimming at V came to 4 bases and at J to 9 bases, leaving 7 bases not matched to a gene. Germline values: CDR1 LGHNA, CDR2 YSLEER.

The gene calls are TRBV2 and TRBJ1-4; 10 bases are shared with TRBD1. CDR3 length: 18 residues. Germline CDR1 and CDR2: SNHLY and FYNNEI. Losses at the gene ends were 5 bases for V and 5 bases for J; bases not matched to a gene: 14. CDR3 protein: CASSPQTGGASLNEKLFF. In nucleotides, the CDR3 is TGTGCCAGCAGTCCTCAGACAGGGGGCGCCTCTTTGAATGAAAAACTGTTTTTT.

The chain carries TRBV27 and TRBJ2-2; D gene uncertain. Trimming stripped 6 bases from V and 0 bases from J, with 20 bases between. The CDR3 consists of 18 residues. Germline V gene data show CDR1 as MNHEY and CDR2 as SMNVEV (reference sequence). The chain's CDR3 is CASSAKTLGSANTGELFF. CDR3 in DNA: TGTGCCAGCAGCGCAAAGACTCTGGGCTCAGCGAACACCGGGGAGCTGTTTTTT.

The CDR3 DNA reads as TGTGCCAGCAGCTTATCGCAGACTGAAGCTTTCTTT. Residues: CASSLSQTEAFF. The chain has TRBV7-9 and TRBJ1-1; D is ambiguous. V gave up 2 bases and J gave up 5 bases, with 6 bases separating them. The CDR3 consists of 12 residues. Germline V gives CDR1 SEHNR, CDR2 FQNEAQ (reference sequence).

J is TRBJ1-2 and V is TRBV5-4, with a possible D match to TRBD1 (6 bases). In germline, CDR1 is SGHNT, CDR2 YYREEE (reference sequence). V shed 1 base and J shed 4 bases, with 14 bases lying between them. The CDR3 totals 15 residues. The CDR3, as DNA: TGTGCCAGCAGCTTGAGTGGGGGCGCTGGCTATGGCTACACCTTC. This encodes CASSLSGGAGYGYTF.

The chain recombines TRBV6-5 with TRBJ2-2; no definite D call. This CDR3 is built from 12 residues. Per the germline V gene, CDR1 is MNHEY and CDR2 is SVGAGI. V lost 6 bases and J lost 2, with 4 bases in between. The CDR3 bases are TGTGCCAGCAGCCAAAACACCGGGGAGCTGTTTTTT. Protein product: CASSQNTGELFF.

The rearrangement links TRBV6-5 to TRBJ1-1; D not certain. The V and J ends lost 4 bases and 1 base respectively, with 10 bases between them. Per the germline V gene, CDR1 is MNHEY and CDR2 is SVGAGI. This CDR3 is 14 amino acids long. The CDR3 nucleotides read TGTGCCAGCAGTTCCGTCTGGAAGAACACTGAAGCTTTCTTT. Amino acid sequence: CASSSVWKNTEAFF.

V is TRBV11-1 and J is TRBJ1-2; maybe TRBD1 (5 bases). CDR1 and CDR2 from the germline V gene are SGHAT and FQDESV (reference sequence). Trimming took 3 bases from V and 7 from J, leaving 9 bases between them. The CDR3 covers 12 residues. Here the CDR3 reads CASSFQGGGYTF. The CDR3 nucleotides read TGTGCCAGCAGCTTCCAGGGCGGTGGCTACACCTTC.

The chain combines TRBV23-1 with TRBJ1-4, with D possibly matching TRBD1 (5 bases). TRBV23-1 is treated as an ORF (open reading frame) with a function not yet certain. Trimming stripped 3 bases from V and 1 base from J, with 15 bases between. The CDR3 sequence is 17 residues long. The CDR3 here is CASSQPTEEGTNEKLFF. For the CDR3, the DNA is TGCGCCAGCAGTCAGCCGACAGAGGAGGGAACTAATGAAAAACTGTTTTTT.

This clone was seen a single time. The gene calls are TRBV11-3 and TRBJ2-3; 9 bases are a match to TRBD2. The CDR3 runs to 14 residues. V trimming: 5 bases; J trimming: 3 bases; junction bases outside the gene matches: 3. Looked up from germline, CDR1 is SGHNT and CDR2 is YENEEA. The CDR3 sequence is CASSRSGRTDTQYF. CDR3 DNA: TGTGCCAGCAGCCGCAGCGGGAGGACAGATACGCAGTATTTT.